The 27 T cell receptor beta chains given below trace back to one sample, sequenced in a study of CD8+ T cells in alopecia areata. Extraction and reverse transcription of RNA yielded cDNA as the sequencing template. Libraries were prepared by immunoSEQ multiplex PCR; TCRdb keeps only in-frame clonotypes and omits some of them. Among some 200,000 clones listed, more than 45% were seen once. Indicated treatment: oral pan-JAK inhibitor, 5-10 mg twice daily. The sample in question was CD4+ T cells sorted from blood, obtained at week 4, from a patient treated with tofacitinib. These receptors all come from a human donor with alopecia areata.

The rearrangement links TRBV27 to TRBJ2-1; the match to TRBD1 covers 9 bases. Germline trimming cut 4 bases from V and 7 bases from J; bases unmatched to any gene: 5. Germline V gene lookup returns CDR1 MNHEY and CDR2 SMNVEV (reference sequence). CDR3 size: 14 residues. The CDR3 spells CASSSPTGGNEQFF. The CDR3 DNA is TGTGCCAGCAGTTCGCCGACAGGGGGAAATGAGCAGTTCTTC.

This clone was counted only a few times. The chain couples TRBV20-1 to TRBJ2-1; no definite D call. The CDR3 spans 11 residues. The germline gives CDR1 DFQATT, CDR2 SNEGSKA (reference sequence). Trimming left V 2 bases short and J 5 bases short, with 4 bases between. Here the CDR3 DNA reads TGCAGTGCTAGACAGGACAATGAGCAGTTCTTC. Protein product: CSARQDNEQFF.

This clone has a handful of counts. The rearrangement links TRBV7-9 to TRBJ1-1; D might be TRBD1 (5 bases). With 7 bases removed from V and 8 bases from J, the gap between germline ends came to 11 bases. Germline V lookup: CDR1 SEHNR, CDR2 FQNEAQ (reference sequence). The CDR3 consists of 11 residues. In DNA form, the CDR3 reads TGTGCCAGCACCCGAGACAGAGAAGCTTTCTTT. This sequence encodes CASTRDREAFF.

V and J are TRBV30 and TRBJ2-5; 8 positions match TRBD1. The CDR3 totals 13 residues. V gave up 4 bases and J gave up 9 bases; unmatched junction bases: 10. Looked up from germline, CDR1 is GTSNPN and CDR2 is SVGIG (reference sequence). CDR3 protein: CAWNLDRVSAQYF. The CDR3 region has the DNA TGTGCCTGGAACCTGGACAGGGTTTCGGCCCAGTACTTC.

The chain has TRBV29-1 and TRBJ2-7; 7 nucleotides agree with TRBD1. This CDR3 contains 12 residues. Trimming at V came to 7 bases and at J to 3 bases, leaving 6 bases not matched to a gene. Germline CDR1 reads SQVTM; CDR2 reads ANQGSEA. DNA of the CDR3: TGCAGCGCGAGGGACAGCAGCTACGAGCAGTACTTC. Encoded protein: CSARDSSYEQYF.

The rearrangement joins TRBV10-1 to TRBJ2-7; 8 bases map to TRBD1. This CDR3 contains 13 residues. Germline CDR1 is WNHNN and CDR2 is SYGVQD (reference sequence). After removal of 4 bases from V and 3 bases from J, the junction contained 2 bases not matched to a gene. CDR3 sequence reads: CASSVGQGYEQYF. CDR3 in DNA: TGCGCCAGCAGTGTCGGACAGGGCTACGAGCAGTACTTC.

There are a few counts of this clone. V gene TRBV10-3 combines with J gene TRBJ2-7, with D perhaps matching TRBD1 (5 bases). Looked up from germline, CDR1 is ENHRY and CDR2 is SYGVKD. The CDR3 is made up of 15 amino acids. Trimming left V 4 bases short and J 4 bases short, with 17 bases between. The CDR3 region has the DNA TGTGCCATCAGTGTCGGGCAGGGCCTGGCGTACGAGCAGTACTTC. Protein product: CAISVGQGLAYEQYF.

This chain connects TRBV9 to TRBJ2-6; 9 nucleotides align to TRBD2. Trimming cost V 4 bases and J 0 bases; bases outside gene matches: 5. From germline, CDR1 is SGDLS and CDR2 YYNGEE. CDR3 length equals 17 residues. The CDR3 DNA reads as TGTGCCAGCAGCCAAGGGACTAGCTCCTCTGGGGCCAACGTCCTGACTTTC. As protein: CASSQGTSSSGANVLTF. Using reference TRBV9 and TRBJ2-6 for the parts outside the CDR3, the full variable domain is DSGVTQTPKHLITATGQRVTLRCSPRSGDLSVYWYQQSLDQGLQFLIQYYNGEERAKGNILERFSAQQFPDLHSELNLSSLELGDSALYFCASSQGTSSSGANVLTFGAGSRLTVL.

The chain recombines TRBV30 with TRBJ1-5; 10 bases line up with TRBD1. CDR3 size: 15 residues. The V gene end was trimmed by 6 bases and the J gene end by 4 bases; junction bases not matched to a gene: 9. CDR1 is GTSNPN and CDR2 is SVGIG in the germline V gene (reference sequence). The CDR3 protein is CACKSGTGVNQPQHF. In DNA form, the CDR3 reads TGTGCCTGCAAATCCGGGACAGGGGTTAATCAGCCCCAGCATTTT.

This chain links TRBV25-1 with TRBJ2-5; 7 nucleotides match TRBD1. Losses at the gene ends were 4 bases for V and 5 bases for J; bases not matched to a gene: 10. This CDR3 contains 15 residues. From germline, CDR1 is MGHDK and CDR2 SYGVNS. CDR3 in DNA: TGTGCCAGCAGTGGGGTACAGGGGAAGACGGAGACCCAGTACTTC. Its protein is CASSGVQGKTETQYF. The complete variable domain, with remaining parts taken from reference TRBV25-1 and TRBJ2-5, reads EADIYQTPRYLVIGTGKKITLECSQTMGHDKMYWYQQDPGMELHLIHYSYGVNSTEKGDLSSESTVSRIRTEHFPLTLESARPSHTSQYLCASSGVQGKTETQYFGPGTRLLVL.

This clone has a handful of counts. The chain links TRBV7-9 to TRBJ1-1; D might be TRBD1 (5 bases). CDR3 length: 13 residues. Germline V gene sequence: CDR1 SEHNR, CDR2 FQNEAQ (reference sequence). Trimming cost V 8 bases and J 0 bases, with 10 bases left between them. Here the CDR3 reads CASLRGVNTEAFF. The CDR3 coding sequence is TGTGCCAGCCTCCGGGGGGTGAACACTGAAGCTTTCTTT.

This clone has only a few counts. The rearrangement joins TRBV10-3 to TRBJ2-7; D unresolved. Germline loops: CDR1 ENHRY, CDR2 SYGVKD. V was trimmed by 4 bases and J by 2 bases, leaving 15 bases between them. The CDR3 length is 15 residues. The CDR3 here is CAISGGSAGPYEQYF. In DNA form, the CDR3 reads TGTGCCATCAGTGGTGGGTCAGCCGGCCCCTACGAGCAGTACTTC.

This chain connects TRBV7-2 to TRBJ2-7, with 7 bases that match TRBD2. With 5 bases clipped from V and 0 bases from J, the junction kept 7 bases outside the gene matches. The CDR3 length is 15 residues. Germline V gene lookup returns CDR1 SGHTA and CDR2 FQGNSA. Here the CDR3 reads CASSNPSGRSYEQYF. CDR3 in DNA: TGTGCCAGCAGCAATCCTAGCGGACGCTCCTACGAGCAGTACTTC.

This clone was observed a few times. This chain joins TRBV19 and TRBJ1-1; no firm D call. This CDR3 has 16 residues. V was trimmed by 3 bases and J by 6 bases, leaving 20 bases between them. CDR1 LNHDA and CDR2 SQIVND come from the germline V gene (reference sequence). This chain's CDR3 is CASSIPLGLGKPEAFF. The CDR3 DNA reads as TGTGCCAGTAGTATCCCGTTGGGTTTAGGGAAACCTGAAGCTTTCTTT.

This clone was observed a few times. The V call is TRBV5-1, the J call TRBJ2-3; 7 bases align to TRBD2. The germline V gene encodes CDR1 SGHRS and CDR2 YFSETQ. This CDR3 has 14 amino acids. With 6 bases clipped from V and 2 bases from J, the junction kept 6 bases outside the gene matches. The DNA of the CDR3 is TGCGCCAGCACGACTAGCTTGTACACAGATACGCAGTATTTT. The encoded protein is CASTTSLYTDTQYF.

The chain couples TRBV18 to TRBJ2-2; the D is unclear. Germline V gene data show CDR1 as KGHSH and CDR2 as LQKENI. Trimming cost V 1 base and J 2 bases, with 5 bases left between them. This CDR3 region has 14 residues. The CDR3 region is CASSPRRNTGELFF. The CDR3 region has the DNA TGTGCCAGCTCACCACGAAGAAACACCGGGGAGCTGTTTTTT.

This clone was seen only a few times. This chain connects TRBV28 to TRBJ2-7; D is possibly TRBD1 (5 bases). This CDR3 has 14 residues. Per the germline V gene, CDR1 is MDHEN and CDR2 is SYDVKM. V was pared by 2 bases and J by 4 bases, with 12 bases between. The CDR3: CASSLEPGKYEQYF. CDR3 bases: TGTGCCAGCAGTTTAGAGCCAGGGAAGTACGAGCAGTACTTC.

This clone has a count of ten or more. V gene TRBV27 combines with J gene TRBJ1-4, with a weak D call TRBD1 (5 bases). V lost 4 bases, J lost 6 bases, and 12 bases lay in between. The CDR3 length is 14 residues. Germline V CDR1 and CDR2: MNHEY, SMNVEV (reference sequence). The CDR3 region has the DNA TGTGCCAGCAGTTGGTCGGGACTTCATGAAAAACTGTTTTTT. Protein: CASSWSGLHEKLFF.

CDR3 protein: CASSLALRGSNTGELFF. The DNA of the CDR3 is TGCGCCAGCAGCTTGGCCCTGAGGGGCTCGAACACCGGGGAGCTGTTTTTT. The rearrangement uses TRBV5-1 and TRBJ2-2; possibly TRBD1 or TRBD2 for D (5 bases each). Germline CDR1 reads SGHRS; CDR2 reads YFSETQ. V was pared by 0 bases and J by 0 bases, with 12 bases between. The length of the CDR3 is 17 residues.

The J gene is TRBJ1-5, the V gene TRBV27; no clear D gene. Germline CDR1 is MNHEY and CDR2 is SMNVEV (reference sequence). This CDR3 contains 13 residues. V lost 2 bases and J lost 4, with 6 bases in between. The CDR3 DNA sequence: TGTGCCAGCAGTTTAAAGGCGAATCAGCCCCAGCATTTT. Translation gives CASSLKANQPQHF.

The V gene is TRBV14, the J gene TRBJ2-6, with a possible D match to TRBD2 (5 bases). The CDR3 is 16 residues long. V lost 4 bases and J 2 bases, leaving 12 bases between the germline ends. Germline CDR1 reads SGHDN; CDR2 reads FVKESK. CDR3 DNA: TGTGCCAGCAGCCCCGAACGGGAAACTGGGGCCAACGTCCTGACTTTC. This translates into CASSPERETGANVLTF.

This chain uses TRBV15 with TRBJ2-5, with 12 nucleotides matching TRBD2. The CDR3 consists of 16 residues. V lost 1 base and J lost 5; bases outside the gene matches: 5. Germline V CDR1 and CDR2: LNHNV, YYDKDF (reference sequence). Here the CDR3 DNA reads TGTGCCACCAGCAGAGGAGGACTAGCGGGGCAGGAGACCCAGTACTTC. This gives the protein CATSRGGLAGQETQYF.

The CDR3 loop is CASSLSNQPQHF. As DNA, the CDR3 is TGTGCCAGCAGCTTGAGCAATCAGCCCCAGCATTTT. The chain links TRBV5-6 to TRBJ1-5; D is ambiguous. Germline assignment: CDR1 SGHDT and CDR2 YYEEEE. V lost 1 base and J 1 base, leaving 0 bases between the germline ends. This CDR3 spans 12 amino acids.

J is TRBJ2-1 and V is TRBV7-8; 9 bases agree with TRBD1. CDR1 is SGHVS and CDR2 is FQNEAQ in the germline V gene. V lost 2 bases, J lost 2 bases, and 4 bases stayed unmatched. The CDR3 runs to 16 residues. CDR3 amino acids: CASSLLQGATYNEQFF. The CDR3 nucleotides are TGTGCCAGCAGCTTACTACAGGGGGCAACCTACAATGAGCAGTTCTTC.

This clone was detected only a few times. The J gene is TRBJ2-5, the V gene TRBV28, with D unresolved. The CDR3 is 14 amino acids. Trimming removed 5 bases at V and 7 bases at J, with 17 bases between. CDR1 and CDR2 (germline): MDHEN, SYDVKM. The CDR3 reads CASSGTSTWGTQYF. The DNA of the CDR3 is TGTGCCAGCAGTGGTACAAGTACTTGGGGGACCCAGTACTTC.

A remark on this clone: Other DNA sequences from this sample encode an identical CDR3 as well. This chain connects TRBV9 to TRBJ2-3; D gene ambiguous. Germline loops: CDR1 SGDLS, CDR2 YYNGEE. The V end lost 3 bases, the J end lost 3 bases, and 5 bases lay between the germline ends. The CDR3 covers 12 residues. CDR3 region: CASSAGTDTQYF. The DNA for the CDR3 is TGTGCCAGCAGCGCCGGGACAGATACGCAGTATTTT. The variable domain in full, with the rest retrieved from reference TRBV9 and TRBJ2-3, is DSGVTQTPKHLITATGQRVTLRCSPRSGDLSVYWYQQSLDQGLQFLIQYYNGEERAKGNILERFSAQQFPDLHSELNLSSLELGDSALYFCASSAGTDTQYFGPGTRLTVL.

This rearrangement joins TRBV7-6 to TRBJ2-3; D not resolved. Per the germline V gene, CDR1 is SGHVS and CDR2 is FNYEAQ. This CDR3 has 11 residues. V gave up 8 bases and J gave up 0 bases, with 3 bases separating them. CDR3 in amino acids: CASGSTDTQYF. The CDR3 coding sequence is TGTGCCAGCGGAAGCACAGATACGCAGTATTTT.